This TCR beta chain stems from a study of T-cell memory formation after mild COVID-19. Findings and caveats of the study: Detection of some responders pre-infection suggested pre-existing cross-reactive memory T cells participated.

Ten or more counts support this clonotype. Its target is not known. The germline V gene has CDR1 SGHRS and CDR2 YFSETQ. The germline V and J ends were trimmed by 0 bases and 5 bases, with 17 bases remaining between them. The CDR3 loop spans 16 amino acids. TCRdb independently ran MiXCR on the 5' RACE reads; one entry per CDR3 protein. The sample holds about 350,000 distinct CDR3 sequences; roughly an eighth are singletons and the top ten take 22%. The source of this sequence is a young man who had mild COVID-19 (a few samples of this study predate the infection). Cell type and time point are not known. The chain employs TRBV5-1 and TRBJ2-5, with D possibly called TRBD1 or TRBD2 (5 bases each). The sequenced sample consisted of PBMCs or a T cell subset sorted from them (not recorded which). CDR3 coding DNA: TGCGCCAGCAGCTTGGCGGACACCTCCTCGGGGGAGACCCAGTACTTC. It is translated as CASSLADTSSGETQYF. The full variable domain, in which reference TRBV5-1 and TRBJ2-5 provide the parts outside the CDR3, is KAGVTQTPRYLIKTRGQQVTLSCSPISGHRSVSWYQQTPGQGLQFLFEYFSETQRNKGNFPGRFSGRQFSNSRSEMNVSTLELGDSALYLCASSLADTSSGETQYFGPGTRLLVL.